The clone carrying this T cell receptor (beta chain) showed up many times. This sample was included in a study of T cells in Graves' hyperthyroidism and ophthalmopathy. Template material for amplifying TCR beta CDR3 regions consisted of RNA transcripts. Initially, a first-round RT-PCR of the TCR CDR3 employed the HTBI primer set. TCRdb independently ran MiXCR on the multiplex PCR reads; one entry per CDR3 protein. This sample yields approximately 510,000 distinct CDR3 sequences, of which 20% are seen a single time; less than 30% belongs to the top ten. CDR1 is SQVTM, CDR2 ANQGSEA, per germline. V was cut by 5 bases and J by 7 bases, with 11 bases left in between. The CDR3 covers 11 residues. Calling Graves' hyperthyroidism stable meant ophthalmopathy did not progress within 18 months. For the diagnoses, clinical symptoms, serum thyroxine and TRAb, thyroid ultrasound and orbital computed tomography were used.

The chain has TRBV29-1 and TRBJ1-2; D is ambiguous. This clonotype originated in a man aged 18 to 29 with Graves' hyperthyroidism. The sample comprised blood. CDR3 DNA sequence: TGCAGCGTTCCTAATGGTGGTGGCTACACCTTC. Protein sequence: CSVPNGGGYTF.